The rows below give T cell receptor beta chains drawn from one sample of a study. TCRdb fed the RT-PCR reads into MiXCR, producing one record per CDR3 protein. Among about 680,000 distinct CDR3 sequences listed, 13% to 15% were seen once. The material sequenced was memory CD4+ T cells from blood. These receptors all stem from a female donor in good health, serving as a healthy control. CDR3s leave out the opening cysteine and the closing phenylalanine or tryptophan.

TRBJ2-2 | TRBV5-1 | ASSLGLTYGAGELF
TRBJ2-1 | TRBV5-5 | ASSSTGIATIEQF
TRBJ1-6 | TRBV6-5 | ASTSGTSKNSPLH
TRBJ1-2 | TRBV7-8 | ASSLGGGIYGYT
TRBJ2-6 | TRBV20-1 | SASGANVLT
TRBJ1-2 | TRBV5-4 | ASLPGGQENYGYT
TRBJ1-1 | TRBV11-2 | ASSSRGSVNTEAF
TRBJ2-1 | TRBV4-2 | ASSQGQAELHNEQF
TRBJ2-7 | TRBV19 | ASSFQASYEQY
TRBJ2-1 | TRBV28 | ASSQFPGQVYNEQF
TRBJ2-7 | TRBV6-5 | ASSYPTSGSLTEQY
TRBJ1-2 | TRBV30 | AWSAGTVQV
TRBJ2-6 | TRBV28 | ASTIGYGANVLT
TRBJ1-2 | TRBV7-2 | ASSLERGRNYGYT
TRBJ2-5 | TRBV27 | ASSRQPPRAGLIETQY
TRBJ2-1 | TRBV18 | ASSPQEGRENEQF
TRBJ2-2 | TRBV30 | AWRWTRNTGELF
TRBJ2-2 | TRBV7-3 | ASSPGTRNTGELF
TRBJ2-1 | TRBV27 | ASSSPGATQF
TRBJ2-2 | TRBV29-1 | SVSVTGELF
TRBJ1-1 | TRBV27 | ASSSFHRDVSF
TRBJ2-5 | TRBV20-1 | SATRTSQETQY
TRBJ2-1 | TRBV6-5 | ASSYDAGRGNEQF
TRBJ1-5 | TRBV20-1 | SAGDQPQPQH
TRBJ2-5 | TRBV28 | ASSRGEGETQY
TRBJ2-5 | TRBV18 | ASSTGQGAEETQY
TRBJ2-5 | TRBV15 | ATSRSLAKETQY
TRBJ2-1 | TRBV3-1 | ASSLGLAGTNEQF
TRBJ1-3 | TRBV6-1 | ASSDLNSGNTIY
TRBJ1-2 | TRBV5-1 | ASSLFGQGDNYGYT
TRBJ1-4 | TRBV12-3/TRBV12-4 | ASSKQGSREKLF
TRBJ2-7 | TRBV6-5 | ASSYSGTPTYEQY
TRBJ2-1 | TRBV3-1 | ASSFRDRFGEQF
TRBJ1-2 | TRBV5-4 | ASSLDSVGYT
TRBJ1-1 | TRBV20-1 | SARQGSSRDTEAF
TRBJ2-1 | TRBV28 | ASAVYYNEQF
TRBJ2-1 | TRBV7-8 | ASSLQARAIRNEQF
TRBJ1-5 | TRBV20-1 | SAREGAGHQPQH
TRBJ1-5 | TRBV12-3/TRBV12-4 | ASRTSTRQAKGNQPQH
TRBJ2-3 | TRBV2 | ASKRQGAADTQY
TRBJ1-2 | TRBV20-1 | SATVANYGYT
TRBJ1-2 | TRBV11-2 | ASSLVVGGYT
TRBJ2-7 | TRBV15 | ATSRGGSGPREQY
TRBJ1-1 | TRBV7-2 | ASSSMTGSTEAF
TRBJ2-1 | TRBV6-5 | ASSRDRGPRNEQF
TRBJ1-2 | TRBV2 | ASNWAGNGYT